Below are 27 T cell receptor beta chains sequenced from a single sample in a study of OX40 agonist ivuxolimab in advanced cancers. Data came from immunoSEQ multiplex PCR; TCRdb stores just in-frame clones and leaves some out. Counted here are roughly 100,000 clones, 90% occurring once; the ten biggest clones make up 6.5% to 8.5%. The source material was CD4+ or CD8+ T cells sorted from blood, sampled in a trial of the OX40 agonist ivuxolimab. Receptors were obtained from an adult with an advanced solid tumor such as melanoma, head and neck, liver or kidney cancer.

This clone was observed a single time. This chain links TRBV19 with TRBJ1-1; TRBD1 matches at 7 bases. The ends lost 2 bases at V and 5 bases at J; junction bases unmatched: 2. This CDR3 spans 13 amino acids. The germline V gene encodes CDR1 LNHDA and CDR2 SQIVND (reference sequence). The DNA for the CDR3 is TGTGCCAGTAGTATAAACAGGGGAACTGAAGCTTTCTTT. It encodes CASSINRGTEAFF.

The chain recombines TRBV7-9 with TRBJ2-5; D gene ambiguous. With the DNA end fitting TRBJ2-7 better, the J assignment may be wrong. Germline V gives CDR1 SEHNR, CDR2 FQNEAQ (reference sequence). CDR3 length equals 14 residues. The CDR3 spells CASSLREATYEQYF. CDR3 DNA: TGTGCCAGCAGCTTACGCGAGGCAACCTACGAGCAGTACTTC.

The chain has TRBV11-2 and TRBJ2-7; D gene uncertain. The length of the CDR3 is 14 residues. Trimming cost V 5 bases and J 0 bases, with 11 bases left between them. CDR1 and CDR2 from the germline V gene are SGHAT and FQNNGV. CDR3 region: CASSVSVSSYEQYF. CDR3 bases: TGTGCCAGCAGCGTGTCGGTGAGCTCCTACGAGCAGTACTTC.

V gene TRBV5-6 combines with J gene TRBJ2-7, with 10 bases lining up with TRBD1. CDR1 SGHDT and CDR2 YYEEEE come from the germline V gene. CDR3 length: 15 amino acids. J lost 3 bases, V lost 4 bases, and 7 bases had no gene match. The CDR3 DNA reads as TGTGCCAGCAGCATACCCGGGACAGGGGTCTACGAGCAGTACTTC. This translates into CASSIPGTGVYEQYF.

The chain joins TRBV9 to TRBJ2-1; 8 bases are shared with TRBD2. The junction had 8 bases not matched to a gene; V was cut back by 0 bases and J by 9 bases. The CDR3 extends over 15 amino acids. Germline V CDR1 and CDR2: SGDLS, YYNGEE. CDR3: CASSVAIAGQFEQFF. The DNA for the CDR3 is TGTGCCAGCAGCGTAGCGATAGCGGGACAATTTGAGCAGTTCTTC. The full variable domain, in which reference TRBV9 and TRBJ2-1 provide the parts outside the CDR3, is DSGVTQTPKHLITATGQRVTLRCSPRSGDLSVYWYQQSLDQGLQFLIQYYNGEERAKGNILERFSAQQFPDLHSELNLSSLELGDSALYFCASSVAIAGQFEQFFGPGTRLTVL.

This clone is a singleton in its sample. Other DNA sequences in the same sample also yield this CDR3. The CDR3 loop reads CASSPGQSYGYTF. CDR3 nucleotides: TGCGCCAGCAGCCCGGGACAAAGCTATGGCTACACCTTC. This chain joins TRBV5-1 and TRBJ1-2; TRBD1 might be the D (6 bases). Per germline, CDR1 SGHRS and CDR2 YFSETQ. The V gene lost 4 bases and the J gene lost 4 bases, with 11 bases spanning the gap. The CDR3 spans 13 residues.

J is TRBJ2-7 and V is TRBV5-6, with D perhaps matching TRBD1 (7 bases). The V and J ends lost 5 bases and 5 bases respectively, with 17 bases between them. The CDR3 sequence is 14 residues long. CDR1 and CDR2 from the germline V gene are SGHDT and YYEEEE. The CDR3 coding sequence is TGTGCCAGCAGGGTTCAGGGGGGTGGGGACGAGCAGTACTTC. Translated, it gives CASRVQGGGDEQYF.

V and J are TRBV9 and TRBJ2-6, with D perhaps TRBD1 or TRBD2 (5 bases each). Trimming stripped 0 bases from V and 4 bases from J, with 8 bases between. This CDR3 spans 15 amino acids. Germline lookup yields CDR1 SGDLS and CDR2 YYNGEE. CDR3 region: CASSVVGDGANVLTF. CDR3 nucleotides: TGTGCCAGCAGCGTAGTTGGGGACGGGGCCAACGTCCTGACTTTC. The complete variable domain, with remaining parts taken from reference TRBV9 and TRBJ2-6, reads DSGVTQTPKHLITATGQRVTLRCSPRSGDLSVYWYQQSLDQGLQFLIQYYNGEERAKGNILERFSAQQFPDLHSELNLSSLELGDSALYFCASSVVGDGANVLTFGAGSRLTVL.

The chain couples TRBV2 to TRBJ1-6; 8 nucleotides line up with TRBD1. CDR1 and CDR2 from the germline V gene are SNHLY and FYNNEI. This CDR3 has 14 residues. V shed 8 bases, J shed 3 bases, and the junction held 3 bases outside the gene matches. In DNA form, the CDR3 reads TGTGCCAGCGATGGGACAGGCTATAATTCACCCCTCCACTTT. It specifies CASDGTGYNSPLHF.

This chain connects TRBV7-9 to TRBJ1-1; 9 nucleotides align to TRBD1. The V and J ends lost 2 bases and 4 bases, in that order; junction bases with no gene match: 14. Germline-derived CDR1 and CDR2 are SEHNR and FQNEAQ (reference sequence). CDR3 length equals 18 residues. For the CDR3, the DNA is TGTGCCAGCAGCTTAAAACAGGGGGCGCCTCAAATTAGCACTGAAGCTTTCTTT. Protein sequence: CASSLKQGAPQISTEAFF.

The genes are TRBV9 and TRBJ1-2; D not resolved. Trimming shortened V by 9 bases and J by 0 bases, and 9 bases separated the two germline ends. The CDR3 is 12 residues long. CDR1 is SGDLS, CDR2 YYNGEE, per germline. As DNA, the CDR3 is TGTGCCATGCCGGGAACTAACTATGGCTACACCTTC. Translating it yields CAMPGTNYGYTF.

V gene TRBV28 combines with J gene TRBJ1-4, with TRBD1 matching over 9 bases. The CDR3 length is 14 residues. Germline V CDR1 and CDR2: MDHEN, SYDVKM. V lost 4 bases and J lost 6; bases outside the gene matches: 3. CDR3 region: CASSSTGGDEKLFF. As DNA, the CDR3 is TGTGCCAGCAGTTCGACAGGGGGGGATGAAAAACTGTTTTTT.

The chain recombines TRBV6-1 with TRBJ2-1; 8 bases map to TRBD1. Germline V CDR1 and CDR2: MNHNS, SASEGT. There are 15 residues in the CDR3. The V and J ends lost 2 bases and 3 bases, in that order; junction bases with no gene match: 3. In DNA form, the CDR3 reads TGTGCCAGCAGTGAAAGGGGACAGGACTACAATGAGCAGTTCTTC. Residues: CASSERGQDYNEQFF.

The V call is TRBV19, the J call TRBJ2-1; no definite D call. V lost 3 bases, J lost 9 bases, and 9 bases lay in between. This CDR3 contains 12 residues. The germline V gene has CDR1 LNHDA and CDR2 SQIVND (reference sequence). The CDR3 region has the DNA TGTGCCAGTAGTATCAATCCAGTTGAGCAGTTCTTC. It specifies CASSINPVEQFF.

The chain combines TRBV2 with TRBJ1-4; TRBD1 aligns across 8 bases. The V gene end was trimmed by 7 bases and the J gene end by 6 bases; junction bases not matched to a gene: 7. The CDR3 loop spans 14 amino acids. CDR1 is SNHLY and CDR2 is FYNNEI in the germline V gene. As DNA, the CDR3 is TGTGCCAGCATTCGGACAGGGCAATATGAAAAACTGTTTTTT. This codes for CASIRTGQYEKLFF.

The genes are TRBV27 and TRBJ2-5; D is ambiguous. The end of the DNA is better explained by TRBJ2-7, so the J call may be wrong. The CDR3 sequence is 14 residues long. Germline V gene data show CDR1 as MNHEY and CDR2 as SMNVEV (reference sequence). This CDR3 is CASSSHQDFYEQYF. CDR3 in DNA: TGTGCCAGCAGTTCCCATCAGGATTTTTACGAGCAGTACTTC.

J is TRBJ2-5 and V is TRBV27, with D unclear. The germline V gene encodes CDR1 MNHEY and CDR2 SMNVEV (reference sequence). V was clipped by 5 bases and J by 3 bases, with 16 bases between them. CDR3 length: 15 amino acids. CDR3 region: CASSPRAYYEETQYF. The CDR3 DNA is TGTGCCAGCAGTCCTAGGGCTTACTATGAAGAGACCCAGTACTTC.

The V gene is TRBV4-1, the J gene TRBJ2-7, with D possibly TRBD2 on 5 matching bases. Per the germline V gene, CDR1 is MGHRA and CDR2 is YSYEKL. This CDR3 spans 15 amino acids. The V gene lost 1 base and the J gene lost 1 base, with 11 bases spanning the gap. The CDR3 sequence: CASSQVSRGSYEQYF. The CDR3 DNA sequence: TGCGCCAGCAGCCAAGTCTCTCGGGGATCCTACGAGCAGTACTTC.

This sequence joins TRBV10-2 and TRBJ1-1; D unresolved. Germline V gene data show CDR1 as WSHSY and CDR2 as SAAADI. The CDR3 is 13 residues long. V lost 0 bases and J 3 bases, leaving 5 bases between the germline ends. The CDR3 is CASSESPDTEAFF. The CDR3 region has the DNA TGCGCCAGCAGTGAGTCGCCGGACACTGAAGCTTTCTTT.

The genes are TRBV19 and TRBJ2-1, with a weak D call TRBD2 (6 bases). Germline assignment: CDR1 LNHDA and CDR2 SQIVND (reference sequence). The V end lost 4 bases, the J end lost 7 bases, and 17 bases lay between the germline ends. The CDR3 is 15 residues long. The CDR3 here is CASSTLASDRNEQFF. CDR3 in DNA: TGTGCCAGTAGTACACTAGCCTCTGACAGAAATGAGCAGTTCTTC.

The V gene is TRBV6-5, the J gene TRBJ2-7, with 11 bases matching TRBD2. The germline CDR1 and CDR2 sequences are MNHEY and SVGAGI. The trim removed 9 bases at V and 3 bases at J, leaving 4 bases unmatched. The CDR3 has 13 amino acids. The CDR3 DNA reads TGTGCCAGTTATACTAGCGGGAGCTACGAGCAGTACTTC. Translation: CASYTSGSYEQYF.

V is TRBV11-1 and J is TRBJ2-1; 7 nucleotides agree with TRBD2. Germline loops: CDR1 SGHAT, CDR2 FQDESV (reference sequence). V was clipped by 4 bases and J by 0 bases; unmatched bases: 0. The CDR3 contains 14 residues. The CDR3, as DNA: TGTGCCAGCAGCTGGACTAGCTCCTACAATGAGCAGTTCTTC. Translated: CASSWTSSYNEQFF.

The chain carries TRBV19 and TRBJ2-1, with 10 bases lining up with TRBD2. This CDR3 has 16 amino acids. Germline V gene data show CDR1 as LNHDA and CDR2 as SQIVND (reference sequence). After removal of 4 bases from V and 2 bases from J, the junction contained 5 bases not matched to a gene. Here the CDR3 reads CASSTRTSGTYNEQFF. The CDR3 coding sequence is TGTGCCAGTAGTACAAGGACTAGCGGCACCTACAATGAGCAGTTCTTC.

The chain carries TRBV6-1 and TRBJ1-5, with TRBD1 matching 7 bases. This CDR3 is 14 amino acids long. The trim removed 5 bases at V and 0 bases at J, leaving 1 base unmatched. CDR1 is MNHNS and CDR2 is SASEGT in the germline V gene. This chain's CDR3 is CASSTGASNQPQHF. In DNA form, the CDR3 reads TGTGCCAGCAGTACAGGGGCTAGCAATCAGCCCCAGCATTTT.

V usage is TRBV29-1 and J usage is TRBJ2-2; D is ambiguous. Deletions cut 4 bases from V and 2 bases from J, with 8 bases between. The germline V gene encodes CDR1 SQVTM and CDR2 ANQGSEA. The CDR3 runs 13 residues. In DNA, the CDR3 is TGCAGCGTTGTTGACACTAACACCGGGGAGCTGTTTTTT. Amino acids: CSVVDTNTGELFF.

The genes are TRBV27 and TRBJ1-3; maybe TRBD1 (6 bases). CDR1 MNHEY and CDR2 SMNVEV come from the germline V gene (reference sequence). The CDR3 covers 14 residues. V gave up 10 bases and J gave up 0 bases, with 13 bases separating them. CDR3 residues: CAIWDKYSGNTIYF. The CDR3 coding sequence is TGTGCCATCTGGGACAAATACTCTGGAAACACCATATATTTT.

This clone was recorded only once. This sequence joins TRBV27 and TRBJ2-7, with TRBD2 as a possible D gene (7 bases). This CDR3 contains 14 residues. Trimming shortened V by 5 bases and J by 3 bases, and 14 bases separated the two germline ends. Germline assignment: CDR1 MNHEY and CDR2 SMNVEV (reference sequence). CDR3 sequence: CASSLRGANYEQYF. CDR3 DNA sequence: TGTGCCAGCAGTCTCCGGGGGGCAAACTACGAGCAGTACTTC.